This entry is about one T cell receptor beta chain. In the authors' methods: By means of reference gene primer amplification, nucleated cell counts were estimated. TCRdb's copy holds only in-frame clones and misses some; the assay was immunoSEQ multiplex PCR. Clone size and the V and J calls come from that table; the DNA yielded D and trimming. This sample has over 250,000 clones, with roughly nine tenths found just once. There are 15 residues in the CDR3. From germline, CDR1 is WSHSY and CDR2 SAAADI. V dropped 0 bases and J dropped 3 bases, with 9 bases sitting between them. The data were taken from a study of blood T cell repertoires in COVID-19. Background on the study: From the United States, Italy and Spain came samples of acute and convalescent COVID-19.

Enrollees, about 18 to 95 years old, lived in approximately 25 US areas. Cohort allocation depended upon clinical history that participants reported. Sequencing input: PBMCs or T cells enriched from blood (not recorded which). The chain is built from TRBV10-2 and TRBJ1-5; perhaps TRBD1 as D (5 bases). The receptor was isolated from a woman younger than 35 who had recovered from COVID-19. As DNA, the CDR3 is TGCGCCAGCAGTGAGTCGAGACAGCCCAATCAGCCCCAGCATTTT. Translated, it gives CASSESRQPNQPQHF.